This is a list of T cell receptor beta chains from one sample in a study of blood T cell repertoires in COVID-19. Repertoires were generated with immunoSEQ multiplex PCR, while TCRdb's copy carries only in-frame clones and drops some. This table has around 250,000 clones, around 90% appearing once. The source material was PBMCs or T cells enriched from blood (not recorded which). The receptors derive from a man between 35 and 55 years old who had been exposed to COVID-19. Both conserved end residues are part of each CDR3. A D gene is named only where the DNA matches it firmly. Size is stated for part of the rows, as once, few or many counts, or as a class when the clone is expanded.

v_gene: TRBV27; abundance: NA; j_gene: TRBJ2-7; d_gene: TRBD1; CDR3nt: TGTGCCAGACCGTTGGGAGACAGGGATGTCTTAGAGCAGTACTTC; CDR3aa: CARPLGDRDVLEQYF
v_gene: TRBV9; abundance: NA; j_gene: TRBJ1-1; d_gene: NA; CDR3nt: TGTGCCAGCAGCGTAGTAGTTGGGCACCCCACTGAAGCTTTCTTT; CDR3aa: CASSVVVGHPTEAFF
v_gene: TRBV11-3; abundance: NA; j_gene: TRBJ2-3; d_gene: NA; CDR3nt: TGTGCCAGCAGCTTATACACAGATACGCAGTATTTT; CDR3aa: CASSLYTDTQYF
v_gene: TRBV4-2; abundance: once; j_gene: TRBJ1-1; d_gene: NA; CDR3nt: TGTGCCAGCAGCCAAGATGGCGGTTTGAGTGTAGAAGCTTTCTTT; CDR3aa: CASSQDGGLSVEAFF
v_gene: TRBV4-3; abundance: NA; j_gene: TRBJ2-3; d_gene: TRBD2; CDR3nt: TGCGCCAGCAGCCAAGATCTAGCGGGAGGCCCAGATACGCAGTATTTT; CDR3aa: CASSQDLAGGPDTQYF
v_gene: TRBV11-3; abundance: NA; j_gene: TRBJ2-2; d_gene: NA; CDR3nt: TGTGCCAGCAGCTTCGACACCATCACCGGGGAGCTGTTTTTT; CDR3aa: CASSFDTITGELFF
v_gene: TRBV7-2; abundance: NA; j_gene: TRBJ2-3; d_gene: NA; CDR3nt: TGTGCCAGCAGCTTACCTAGTCGAAATACGCAGTATTTT; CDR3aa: CASSLPSRNTQYF
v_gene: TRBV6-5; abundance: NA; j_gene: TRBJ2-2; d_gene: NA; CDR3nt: TGTGCCAGCAAAGACAGGCCGAACACCGGGGAGCTGTTTTTT; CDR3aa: CASKDRPNTGELFF
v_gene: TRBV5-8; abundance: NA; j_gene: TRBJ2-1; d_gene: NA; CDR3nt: TGTGCCAGCAGCTTGCAGGCTGACAGATACAATGAGCAGTTCTTC; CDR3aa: CASSLQADRYNEQFF
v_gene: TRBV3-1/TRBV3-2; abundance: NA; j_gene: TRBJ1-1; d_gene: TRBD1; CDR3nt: TGTGCCAGCAGCCCGGGACAGGGAGAATATGAAGCTTTCTTT; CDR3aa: CASSPGQGEYEAFF
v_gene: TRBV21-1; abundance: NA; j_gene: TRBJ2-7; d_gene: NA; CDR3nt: TGTGCCAGCAGCTTAGGACTAGCGGGAGGGCCATTGTACGAGCAGTACTTC; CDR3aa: CASSLGLAGGPLYEQYF
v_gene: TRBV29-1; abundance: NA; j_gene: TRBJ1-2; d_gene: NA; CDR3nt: TGCAGCGTTGAATCGCCAGGGTATGGCTACACCTTC; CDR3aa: CSVESPGYGYTF
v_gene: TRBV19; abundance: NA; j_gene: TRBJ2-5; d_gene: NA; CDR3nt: TGTGCCAGTAGTATTAACTCCGTCCTGGAGACCCAGTACTTC; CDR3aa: CASSINSVLETQYF
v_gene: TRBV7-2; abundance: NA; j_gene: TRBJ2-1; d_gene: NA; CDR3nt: TGTGCCAGCAGCCTACAGGGATTGTTGTTCTTC; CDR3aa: CASSLQGLLFF
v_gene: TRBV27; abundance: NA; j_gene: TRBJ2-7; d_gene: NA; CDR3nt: TGTGCCAGCACCGGTGTCACTAACGAGCAGTACTTC; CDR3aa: CASTGVTNEQYF
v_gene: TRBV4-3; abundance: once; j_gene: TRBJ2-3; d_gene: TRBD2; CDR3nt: TGCGCCAGCAGCCAACCCGGGACTAGCGAGGCAGATACGCAGTATTTT; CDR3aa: CASSQPGTSEADTQYF
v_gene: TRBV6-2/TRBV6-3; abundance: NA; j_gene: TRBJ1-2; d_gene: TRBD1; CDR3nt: TGTGCCAGCAGTTTACGGACAGGGGGCAGCTATGGCTACACCTTC; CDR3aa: CASSLRTGGSYGYTF
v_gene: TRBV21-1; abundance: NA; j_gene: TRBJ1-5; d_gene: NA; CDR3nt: TGTGCCAGCAGCAAAAAACCGAGACAGAGATATAGCAATCAGCCCCAGCATTTT; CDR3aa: CASSKKPRQRYSNQPQHF
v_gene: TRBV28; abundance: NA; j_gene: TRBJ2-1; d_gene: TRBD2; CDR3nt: TGTGCCAGCAGTTTTTCTGCTCGGTCCGGGACTAGCGGGAGCAGAAATGAGCAGTTCTTC; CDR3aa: CASSFSARSGTSGSRNEQFF
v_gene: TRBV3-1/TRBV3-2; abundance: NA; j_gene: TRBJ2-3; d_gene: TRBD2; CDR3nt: TGTGCCAGCAGCCTAGCGGGAGGGTTCACAGATACGCAGTATTTT; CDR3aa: CASSLAGGFTDTQYF
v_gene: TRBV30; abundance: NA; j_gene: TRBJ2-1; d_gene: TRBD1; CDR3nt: TGTGCCTGGAGTGTACTATCATCGGGGACAGGGAATGAGCAGTTCTTC; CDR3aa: CAWSVLSSGTGNEQFF
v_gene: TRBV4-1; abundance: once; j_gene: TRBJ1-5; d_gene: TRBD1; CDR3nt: TGCGCCAGCAGCCACCTACAGGGGGGCGGCAATCAGCCCCAGCATTTT; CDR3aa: CASSHLQGGGNQPQHF
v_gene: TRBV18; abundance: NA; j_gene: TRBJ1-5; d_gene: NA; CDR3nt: TGTGCCAGCTCACCAACAGGGTGGAGTGAGCCCCAGCATTTT; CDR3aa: CASSPTGWSEPQHF
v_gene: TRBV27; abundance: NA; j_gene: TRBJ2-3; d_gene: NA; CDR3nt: TGTGCCAGCAGAACTAGCACAGATACGCAGTATTTT; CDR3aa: CASRTSTDTQYF
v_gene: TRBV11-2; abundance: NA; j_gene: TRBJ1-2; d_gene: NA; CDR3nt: TGTGCCAGCAGCTTAGGCTACGGGTTTAACTATGGCTACACCTTC; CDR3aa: CASSLGYGFNYGYTF
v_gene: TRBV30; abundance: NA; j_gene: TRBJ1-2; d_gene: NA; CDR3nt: TGTGCCTGGAGTGTTTCCAGCAACCTACGGGGAAACTATGGCTACACCTTC; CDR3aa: CAWSVSSNLRGNYGYTF
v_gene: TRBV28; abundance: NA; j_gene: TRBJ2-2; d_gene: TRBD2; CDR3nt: TGTGCCAGCAGTCCCCATACTAGCGCCCCCGGGGAGCTGTTTTTT; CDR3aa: CASSPHTSAPGELFF
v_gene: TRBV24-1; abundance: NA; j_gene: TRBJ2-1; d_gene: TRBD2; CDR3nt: TGTGCCACCAGTGACCTGGGAGGGAAGTCCTACAATGAGCAGTTCTTC; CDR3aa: CATSDLGGKSYNEQFF
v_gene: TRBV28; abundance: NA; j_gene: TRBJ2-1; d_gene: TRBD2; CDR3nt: TGTGCCAGCAGTTCCTTTGGGAGCGGGAAAAATGAGCAGTTCTTC; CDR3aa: CASSSFGSGKNEQFF
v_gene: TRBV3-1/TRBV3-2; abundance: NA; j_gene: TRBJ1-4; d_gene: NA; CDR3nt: TGTGCCAGCAGCCAAGGTGGAGGAAGCGCGCAGTTTTTT; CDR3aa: CASSQGGGSAQFF
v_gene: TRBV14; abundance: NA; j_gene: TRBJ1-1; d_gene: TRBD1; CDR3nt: TGTGCCAGCAGCCCACAAACAGGGGGCCGCACTGAAGCTTTCTTT; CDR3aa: CASSPQTGGRTEAFF
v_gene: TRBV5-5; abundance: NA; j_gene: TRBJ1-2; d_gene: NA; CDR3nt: TGTGCCAGCAGCTTGACAGGGTTGAATAACTATGGCTACACCTTC; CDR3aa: CASSLTGLNNYGYTF
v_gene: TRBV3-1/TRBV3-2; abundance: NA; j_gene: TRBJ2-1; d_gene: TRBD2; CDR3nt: TGTGCCAGCAGACTCGCCGGCGGGAGCGGAAATGAGCAGTTCTTC; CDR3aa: CASRLAGGSGNEQFF
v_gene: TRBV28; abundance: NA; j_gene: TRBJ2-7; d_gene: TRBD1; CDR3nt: TGTGCCAGCAGTTCTAGGGACAGGGGACTAGGGCAGTACTTC; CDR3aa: CASSSRDRGLGQYF